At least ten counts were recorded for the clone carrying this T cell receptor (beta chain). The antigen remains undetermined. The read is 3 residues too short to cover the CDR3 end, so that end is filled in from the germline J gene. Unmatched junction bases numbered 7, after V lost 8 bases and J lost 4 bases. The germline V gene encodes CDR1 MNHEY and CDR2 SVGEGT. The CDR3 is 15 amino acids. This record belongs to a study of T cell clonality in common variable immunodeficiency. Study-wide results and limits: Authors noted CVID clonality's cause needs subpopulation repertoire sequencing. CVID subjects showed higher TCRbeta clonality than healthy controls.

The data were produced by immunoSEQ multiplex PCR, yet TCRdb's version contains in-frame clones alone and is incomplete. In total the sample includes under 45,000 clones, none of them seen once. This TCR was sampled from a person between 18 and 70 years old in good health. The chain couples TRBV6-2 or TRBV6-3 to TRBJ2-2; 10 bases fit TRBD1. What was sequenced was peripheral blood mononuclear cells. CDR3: CASGDRGRITGELFF. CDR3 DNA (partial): TGTGCCAGCGGTGACAGGGGGCGCATCACCGGGGAG.